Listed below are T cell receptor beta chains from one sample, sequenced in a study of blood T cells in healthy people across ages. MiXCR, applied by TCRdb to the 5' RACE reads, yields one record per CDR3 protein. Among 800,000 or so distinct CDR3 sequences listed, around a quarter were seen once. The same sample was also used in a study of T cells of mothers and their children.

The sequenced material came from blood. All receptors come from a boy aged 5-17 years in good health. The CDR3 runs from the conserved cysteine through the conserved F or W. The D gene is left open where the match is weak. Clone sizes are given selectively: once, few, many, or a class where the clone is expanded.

CDR3: CASSQGGNIQYF; DNA: TGTGCCAGCAGTCAGGGGGGAAACATTCAGTACTTC; size: few; J: TRBJ2-4; V: TRBV9; D: .
CDR3: CASSLNGGNENEQFF; DNA: TGTGCCAGCAGCTTGAACGGCGGGAATGAGAATGAGCAGTTCTTC; size: few; J: TRBJ2-1; V: TRBV5-6; D: .
CDR3: CASSVTPGNLNTEAFF; DNA: TGTGCCAGCAGCGTCACTCCAGGGAATCTGAACACTGAAGCTTTCTTT; size: few; J: TRBJ1-1; V: TRBV9; D: .
CDR3: CATSGRQGAKRETQYF; DNA: TGTGCCACCAGCGGAAGACAGGGGGCGAAGAGGGAGACCCAGTACTTC; size: .; J: TRBJ2-5; V: TRBV15; D: TRBD1
CDR3: CASRFGPDHIQYF; DNA: TGTGCCAGCAGATTTGGACCTGATCACATTCAGTACTTC; size: .; J: TRBJ2-4; V: TRBV7-2; D: .
CDR3: CAWTGLAVAEQFF; DNA: TGCGCCTGGACGGGACTAGCGGTTGCTGAGCAGTTCTTC; size: .; J: TRBJ2-1; V: TRBV30; D: TRBD2
CDR3: CASSLRVSTDTQYF; DNA: TGTGCCAGCAGCTTAAGGGTTAGCACAGATACGCAGTATTTT; size: .; J: TRBJ2-3; V: TRBV11-2; D: .
CDR3: CSASQTRTRGFEQYF; DNA: TGCAGTGCTAGCCAAACCCGGACTCGTGGCTTCGAGCAGTACTTC; size: .; J: TRBJ2-7; V: TRBV20-1; D: .
CDR3: CASSLGPERSLETQYF; DNA: TGCGCCAGCAGCTTGGGTCCGGAGAGGAGTTTAGAGACCCAGTACTTC; size: few; J: TRBJ2-5; V: TRBV5-1; D: .
CDR3: CASSQFFAGNDYGYTF; DNA: TGTGCCAGCAGCCAATTCTTCGCAGGGAATGACTATGGCTACACCTTC; size: .; J: TRBJ1-2; V: TRBV14; D: .
CDR3: CASSLSPDSYVYEQYF; DNA: TGTGCCAGCAGTTTATCCCCCGACAGTTACGTCTACGAGCAGTACTTC; size: few; J: TRBJ2-7; V: TRBV27; D: .
CDR3: CASSLSSGSISYEQYF; DNA: TGTGCCAGCAGTTTAAGTAGCGGGAGTATCTCCTACGAGCAGTACTTC; size: .; J: TRBJ2-7; V: TRBV27; D: TRBD2
CDR3: CASSHFTGQGEKLFF; DNA: TGTGCCAGCAGCCACTTCACTGGTCAGGGAGAAAAACTGTTTTTT; size: .; J: TRBJ1-4; V: TRBV14; D: .
CDR3: CSARDLAAWSTDTQYF; DNA: TGCAGTGCTAGAGATTTGGCAGCGTGGAGCACAGATACGCAGTATTTT; size: few; J: TRBJ2-3; V: TRBV20-1; D: .
CDR3: CASSGTGFRSEAFF; DNA: TGCGCCAGCAGCGGGACAGGGTTTCGCTCTGAAGCTTTCTTT; size: .; J: TRBJ1-1; V: TRBV5-1; D: TRBD1
CDR3: CASSSKGTAYNEKLFF; DNA: TGTGCCAGCAGTTCCAAGGGGACAGCCTATAATGAAAAACTGTTTTTT; size: few; J: TRBJ1-4; V: TRBV28; D: TRBD1
CDR3: CASSLQGQHYEQYF; DNA: TGTGCCAGCAGCTTACAGGGACAGCATTACGAGCAGTACTTC; size: few; J: TRBJ2-7; V: TRBV7-9; D: TRBD1
CDR3: CASRPSGVEKLFF; DNA: TGTGCCAGCAGGCCCTCGGGCGTTGAAAAACTGTTTTTT; size: few; J: TRBJ1-4; V: TRBV6-1; D: .
CDR3: CASSIGGSSYGYTF; DNA: TGTGCCAGTAGTATCGGGGGATCGAGCTATGGCTACACCTTC; size: .; J: TRBJ1-2; V: TRBV19; D: .
CDR3: CASSLGIASGNTIYF; DNA: TGTGCCAGCAGCTTAGGGATAGCCTCTGGAAACACCATATATTTT; size: .; J: TRBJ1-3; V: TRBV7-8; D: .
CDR3: CASSPESKLAGGEYEQYF; DNA: TGTGCCAGCAGCCCAGAGTCTAAGCTGGCAGGGGGAGAATACGAGCAGTACTTC; size: few; J: TRBJ2-7; V: TRBV3-1; D: TRBD1
CDR3: CASSPRTGAIQETQYF; DNA: TGTGCCAGCTCACCAAGGACAGGGGCGATCCAAGAGACCCAGTACTTC; size: .; J: TRBJ2-5; V: TRBV18; D: TRBD1
CDR3: CASSSALTTGGEQETQYF; DNA: TGTGCCAGCAGCTCAGCGCTCACGACTGGGGGCGAACAAGAGACCCAGTACTTC; size: .; J: TRBJ2-5; V: TRBV7-9; D: .
CDR3: CASSQFGLAGGPAAGELFF; DNA: TGTGCCAGCAGCCAATTCGGGCTAGCGGGAGGCCCCGCTGCCGGGGAGCTGTTTTTT; size: .; J: TRBJ2-2; V: TRBV3-1; D: TRBD2
CDR3: CSVVADYEQYF; DNA: TGCAGCGTTGTGGCGGATTACGAGCAGTACTTC; size: once; J: TRBJ2-7; V: TRBV29-1; D: .